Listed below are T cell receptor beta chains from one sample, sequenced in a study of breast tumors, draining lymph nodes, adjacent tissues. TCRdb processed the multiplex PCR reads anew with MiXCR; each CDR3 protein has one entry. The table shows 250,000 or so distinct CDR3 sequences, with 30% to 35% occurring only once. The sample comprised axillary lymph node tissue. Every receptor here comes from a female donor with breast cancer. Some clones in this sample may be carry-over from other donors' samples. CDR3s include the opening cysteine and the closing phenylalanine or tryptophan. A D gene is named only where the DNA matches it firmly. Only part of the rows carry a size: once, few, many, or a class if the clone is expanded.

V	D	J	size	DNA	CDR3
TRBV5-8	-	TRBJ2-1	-	TGTGCCAGCAGCCTCGGGACCGCAGTTAATAATGAGCAGTTCTTC	CASSLGTAVNNEQFF
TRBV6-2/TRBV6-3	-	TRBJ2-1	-	TGTGCCACCAGAAGACTAGTCGACAATGAGCAGTTCTTC	CATRRLVDNEQFF
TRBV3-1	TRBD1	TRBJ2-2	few	TGTGCCAGCAGCCCAGACAGGGGGCTAGGCGGGGAGCTGTTTTTT	CASSPDRGLGGELFF
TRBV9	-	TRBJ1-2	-	TGTGCCAGCAGCGTAGCCGGGGCCAACTATGGCTACACCTTC	CASSVAGANYGYTF
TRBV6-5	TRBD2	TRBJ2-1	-	TGTGCCAGCAGTCACTCTTTTCCGACTAGCGGGGACAATGAGCAGTTCTTC	CASSHSFPTSGDNEQFF
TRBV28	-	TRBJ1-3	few	TGTGCCAGCAGTTTAGGGGTAGGAACGAACACCATATATTTT	CASSLGVGTNTIYF
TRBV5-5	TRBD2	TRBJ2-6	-	TGTGCCAGCAGCCAATGGGCCCAGGGACTAGCGGCCGGACACTCTGGGGCCAACGTCCTGACTTTC	CASSQWAQGLAAGHSGANVLTF
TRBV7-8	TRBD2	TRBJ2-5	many	TGTGCCAGCAGCTTAGTAGTAGCGGGAGGGCCGGAGACCCAGTACTTC	CASSLVVAGGPETQYF
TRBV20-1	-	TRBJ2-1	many	TGCAGTGCTAGAGACATGGACCAATACAATGAGCAGTTCTTC	CSARDMDQYNEQFF
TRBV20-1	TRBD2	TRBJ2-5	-	TGCAGTGCGAGCGGGAGGGCCCGTGAGACCCAGTACTTC	CSASGRARETQYF
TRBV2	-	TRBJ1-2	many	TGTGCCAGCAGTGGCCAGGATCCAAGGGTCTATGGCTACACCTTC	CASSGQDPRVYGYTF
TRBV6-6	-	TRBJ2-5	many	TGTGCCAGCAGTTATCCGGAAGAGACCCAGTACTTC	CASSYPEETQYF
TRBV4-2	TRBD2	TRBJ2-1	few	TGTGCCAGCAGCCAAGATCGGGCTAGCGGGAGGTTATCCTACAATGAGCAGTTCTTC	CASSQDRASGRLSYNEQFF
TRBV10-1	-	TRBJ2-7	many	TGCGCCAGCAGTGAGTCTGTAGACTACGAGCAGTACTTC	CASSESVDYEQYF
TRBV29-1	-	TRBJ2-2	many	TGCAGCGTTGATGCTCTAGGTGGGGCCGGGGAGCTGTTTTTT	CSVDALGGAGELFF
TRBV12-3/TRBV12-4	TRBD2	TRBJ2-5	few	TGTGCCAGCAGTTTCCGCATCACTAGCGCGGGGGAGACCCAGTACTTC	CASSFRITSAGETQYF
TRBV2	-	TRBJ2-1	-	TGTGCCAGCACCTCTCGGCTGAGCGGCCGTTACAATGAGCAGTTCTTC	CASTSRLSGRYNEQFF
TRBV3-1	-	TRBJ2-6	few	TGTGCCAGCAGCCTTACGGGGGTAGGGGCCAACGTCCTGACTTTC	CASSLTGVGANVLTF
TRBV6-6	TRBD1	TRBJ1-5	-	TGTGCCAGCAGCCGAACCGGGACAGGACCAAATCAGCCCCAGCATTTT	CASSRTGTGPNQPQHF
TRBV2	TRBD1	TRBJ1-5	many	TGTGCCAGCAGTGAAGAATCAGGGGGGGGTCAGCCCCAGCATTTT	CASSEESGGGQPQHF
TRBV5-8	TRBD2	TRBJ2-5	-	TGTGCCAGCAGCTCGGGACTAGCGGGAGGGGTGGGAGAGACCCAGTACTTC	CASSSGLAGGVGETQYF
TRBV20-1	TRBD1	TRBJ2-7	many	TGCAGTGCTAGAGATCCGCGGGACAGGGGGCTCTACGAGCAGTACTTC	CSARDPRDRGLYEQYF
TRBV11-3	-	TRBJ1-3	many	TGTGCCAGCAGCTTCAACAGGTCCCCTGGAAACACCATATATTTT	CASSFNRSPGNTIYF
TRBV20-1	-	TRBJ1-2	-	TGCAGTGCCCGTCTGGCTCCCACGGATGGCTACACCTTC	CSARLAPTDGYTF
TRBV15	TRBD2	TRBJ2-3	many	TGTGCCACCAGCAACGACAGGACTAGCGGGAGAGCAGATACGCAGTATTTT	CATSNDRTSGRADTQYF
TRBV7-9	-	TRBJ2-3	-	TGTGCCAGCAGCTTATACGGGAGAAGGGCAGATACGCAGTATTTT	CASSLYGRRADTQYF
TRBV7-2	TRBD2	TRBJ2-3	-	TGTGCCAGCAGCTCTCTAGCGGGAGTAGGAGACACAGATACGCAGTATTTT	CASSSLAGVGDTDTQYF
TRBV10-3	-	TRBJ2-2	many	TGTGCCATCAGTGGGAAATGGGGGAACACCGGGGAGCTGTTTTTT	CAISGKWGNTGELFF
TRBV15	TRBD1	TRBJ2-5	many	TGTGCCACCAGCAGAGCTTTAGGACAGGGAATCGAGACCCAGTACTTC	CATSRALGQGIETQYF
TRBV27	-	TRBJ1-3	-	TGTGCCAGCCTAGAGCGCTCTGGAAACACCATATATTTT	CASLERSGNTIYF
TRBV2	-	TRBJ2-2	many	TGTGCCAGCAGTGACGATGCAGGCCGCACCGGGGAGCTGTTTTTT	CASSDDAGRTGELFF
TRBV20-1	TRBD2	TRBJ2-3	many	TGCAGTGCTCAACAAGCGGGGACTAGCGTGGATTTT	CSAQQAGTSVDF
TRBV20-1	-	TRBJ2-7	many	TGCAGTGCTAGGGCTGGAGGGCCATGGTACGAGCAGTACTTC	CSARAGGPWYEQYF
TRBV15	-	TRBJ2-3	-	TGTGCCACCAGCAGCGGGAGTGGGAATACGCAGTATTTT	CATSSGSGNTQYF
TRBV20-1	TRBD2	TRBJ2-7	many	TGCAGTGCTAGAGGGGGTGGACTAGTATTCGAGCAGTACTTC	CSARGGGLVFEQYF
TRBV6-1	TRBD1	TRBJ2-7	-	TGTGCCAGCAGTCAACCCTCCGGGACAGGGGGCTTTTTGTACGAGCAGTACTTC	CASSQPSGTGGFLYEQYF
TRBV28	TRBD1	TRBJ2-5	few	TGTGCCAGCAGTTTCTTGGGACAGGGGCGGGAGACCCAGTACTTC	CASSFLGQGRETQYF
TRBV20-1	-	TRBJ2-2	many	TGCAGTGCTAGCGGGCGGATGGACACCGGGGAGCTGTTTTTT	CSASGRMDTGELFF
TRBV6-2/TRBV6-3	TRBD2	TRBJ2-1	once	TGTGCCAGCACTAGCGGGATCAGCTACAATGAGCAGTTCTTC	CASTSGISYNEQFF
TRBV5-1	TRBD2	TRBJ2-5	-	TGCACCAGAGAGCGGGAGGCTCTCCAAGACACCCAGTACTTC	CTREREALQDTQYF
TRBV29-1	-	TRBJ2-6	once	TGCAGCCTACTCAGGGCCAACGTCCTGACTTTC	CSLLRANVLTF
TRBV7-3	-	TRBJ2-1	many	TGTGCCAGCAGCTTAATGGGAGTCTCCTACAATGAGCAGTTCTTC	CASSLMGVSYNEQFF
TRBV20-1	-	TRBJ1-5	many	TGCAGTGCTAGAGGTCCAATGCCCTGGGAAAATCAGCCCCAGCATTTT	CSARGPMPWENQPQHF
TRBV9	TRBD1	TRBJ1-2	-	TGTGCCAGCAGCCTAGAGGGACAGGGGACGGGCTACACCTTC	CASSLEGQGTGYTF
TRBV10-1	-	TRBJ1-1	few	TGCGCCACTGAGACGGGGAGGAAGACTGAAGCTTTCTTT	CATETGRKTEAFF
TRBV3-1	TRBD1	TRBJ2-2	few	TGTGCCAGCAGCGGGACAGCGAACACCGGGGAGCTGTTTTTT	CASSGTANTGELFF
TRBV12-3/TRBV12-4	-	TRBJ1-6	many	TGTGCCAGCAGTTTAGCGCGCAGGCCTATAGTTTCACCCCTCCACTTT	CASSLARRPIVSPLHF
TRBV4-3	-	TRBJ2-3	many	TGCGCCAGCAGCCAAGATCTACACACAGATACGCAGTATTTT	CASSQDLHTDTQYF
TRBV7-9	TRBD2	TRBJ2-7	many	TGTGCCAGCAGCCCCAGAGGGACTAGCGGCTCCTACGAGCAGTACTTC	CASSPRGTSGSYEQYF
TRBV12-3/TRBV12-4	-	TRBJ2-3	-	TGTGCCAGCAGTTGGGTAAAGCCGAGTGTCCTCACAGATACGCAGTATTTT	CASSWVKPSVLTDTQYF
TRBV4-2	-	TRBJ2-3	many	TGTGCCAGCAGCCAAGGGGCCAGCGTCCGTGATACGCAGTATTTT	CASSQGASVRDTQYF
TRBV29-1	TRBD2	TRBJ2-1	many	TGCAGCGTCGAGCGGGGGGACCGAGGGATCAATGAGCAGTTCTTC	CSVERGDRGINEQFF